The TCR beta chain under discussion was sequenced for a study of early T cells in non-severe SARS-CoV-2 infection. Whole-study results and caveats: The study's VDJdb matching favored anti-spike CD8 responses and missed private and CD4 specificities.

This clonotype has a handful of counts. Its antigen is as yet unknown. V lost 8 bases to trimming and J lost 6 bases; unmatched junction nucleotides: 7. CDR3 length: 12 amino acids. Germline V gives CDR1 SQVTM, CDR2 ANQGSEA. TCRdb re-called the 5' RACE reads through MiXCR, storing one row per CDR3 protein. The repertoire has fewer than 90,000 distinct CDR3 sequences, about 14% of them found once; the top ten carry approximately 11%. The receptor's source is an adult who was a healthcare worker with PCR-confirmed SARS-CoV-2 infection or an uninfected control (not recorded which). Sample: whole blood. The chain has TRBV29-1 and TRBJ2-3, with 8 bases matching TRBD1. CDR3 sequence: CSSRTGSDTQYF. The CDR3 DNA reads TGCAGCTCACGGACAGGGTCTGATACGCAGTATTTT.